This passage covers 14 T cell receptor beta chains from one sample sequenced in a study of spatial heterogeneity in lung cancer (dated by TCRdb to between 2018 and 2021). Broader findings and caveats from the paper: The tumor nonsynonymous mutation count correlated with the number of expanded alpha and beta TCRs within the tumor.

This sample's time point label indicates: sample taken at primary tumor resection. Antigens of these TCRs are unknown. Library preparation was by 5' RACE. Instrument used: NextSeq 500. Using fastp at Q25 and MiXCR, TCRdb reprocessed the public reads and kept productive beta chains. Rows matching on CDR3 protein sequence are summarized as one entry with the most common DNA and genes. Recorded for this sample are about 18,000 distinct CDR3 sequences; 6.5% to 8.5% of them occurred a single time. The top ten clonotypes cover roughly 24% of the sample. The starting material was lung tumor tissue, obtained at surgery. Receptors were obtained from a male donor with early-stage non-small cell lung cancer.

There are a few counts of this clonotype. The chain joins TRBV7-2 to TRBJ2-5; TRBD2 matches at 8 bases. The CDR3 runs to 17 residues. Germline CDR1 and CDR2: SGHTA and FQGNSA. V shed 5 bases and J 2 bases; nucleotides not matched to a gene: 13. CDR3 nucleotide sequence: TGTGCCAGCAGCCGGAAGCAGGAGGCTAGCGGGCAAGAGACCCAGTACTTC. Amino acids: CASSRKQEASGQETQYF.

This clonotype has ten or more counts. V gene TRBV7-2 combines with J gene TRBJ2-5; D remains unclear. Germline V CDR1 and CDR2: SGHTA, FQGNSA. V was trimmed by 5 bases and J by 9 bases, leaving 16 bases between them. The CDR3 is made up of 13 amino acids. The CDR3 sequence: CASSQTKSLAQYF. CDR3 DNA: TGTGCCAGCAGCCAAACGAAGAGTTTGGCCCAGTACTTC.

The sample holds a few counts of this clonotype. J is TRBJ2-1 and V is TRBV7-2; TRBD2 matches at 7 bases. Losses at the gene ends were 2 bases for V and 4 bases for J; bases not matched to a gene: 14. This CDR3 has 18 residues. Germline CDR1 SGHTA, CDR2 FQGNSA. The CDR3 here is CASSLSMLGLAAYNEQFF. The CDR3 nucleotides read TGTGCCAGCAGCTTAAGTATGCTAGGGCTAGCGGCTTACAATGAGCAGTTCTTC.

This clonotype came up many times. V gene TRBV15 combines with J gene TRBJ2-3; D is tentatively TRBD1 or TRBD2 (5 bases each). The germline gives CDR1 LNHNV, CDR2 YYDKDF (reference sequence). Trimming stripped 4 bases from V and 6 bases from J, with 17 bases between. This CDR3 is 15 amino acids long. CDR3 DNA: TGTGCCACCAGCAAATTAGGGACGGGCTCCGATACGCAGTATTTT. Protein product: CATSKLGTGSDTQYF.

In this sample, this clonotype turned up many times. V gene TRBV5-5 combines with J gene TRBJ2-5; 8 nucleotides agree with TRBD1. Germline loops: CDR1 SGHKS, CDR2 YYEKEE (reference sequence). CDR3 length: 14 residues. J lost 5 bases, V lost 0 bases, and 3 bases had no gene match. CDR3 protein: CASSLGTGLETQYF. Here the CDR3 DNA reads TGTGCCAGCAGCTTGGGGACAGGGCTGGAGACCCAGTACTTC. The full variable domain, with the rest looked up from reference TRBV5-5 and TRBJ2-5, is DAGVTQSPTHLIKTRGQQVTLRCSPISGHKSVSWYQQVLGQGPQFIFQYYEKEERGRGNFPDRFSARQFPNYSSELNVNALLLGDSALYLCASSLGTGLETQYFGPGTRLLVL.

This clonotype showed up just a few times. J is TRBJ2-1 and V is TRBV27; the match to TRBD1 covers 8 bases. CDR3 size: 15 residues. J lost 5 bases, V lost 7 bases, and 10 bases had no gene match. The germline V gene encodes CDR1 MNHEY and CDR2 SMNVEV (reference sequence). The CDR3 spells CASTLRTGINNEQFF. CDR3 DNA sequence: TGTGCCAGCACCCTTCGGACAGGGATCAACAATGAGCAGTTCTTC.

A word on this clonotype: This clone may be a read error of a much larger clone one base away. The chain couples TRBV2 to TRBJ2-7, with 7 bases identical to TRBD1. V shed 7 bases, J shed 5 bases, and the junction held 8 bases outside the gene matches. There are 13 residues in the CDR3. Germline CDR1 and CDR2: SNHLY and FYNNEI. The CDR3 DNA reads TGTGCCAGCATGAGGGGGCGACGGGACGAGCAGTACTTC. Its protein product is CASMRGRRDEQYF.

The sample holds many counts of this clonotype. The chain carries TRBV20-1 and TRBJ1-2; D unclear. V shed 0 bases and J shed 8 bases, with 10 bases lying between them. The CDR3 length is 12 residues. CDR1 is DFQATT and CDR2 is SNEGSKA in the germline V gene (reference sequence). The CDR3 DNA reads as TGCAGTGCTAGAGATTTAGGTTCCGGCTACACCTTC. This translates into CSARDLGSGYTF.

This clonotype has ten or more counts. Compared with germline, one end of the junction differs, possibly owing to a read error. This chain joins TRBV3-1 and TRBJ1-2; D unresolved. The CDR3 totals 11 residues. CDR1 is LGHDT, CDR2 YNNKEL, per germline (reference sequence). The CDR3 loop reads CASSRGGISLF. The CDR3 nucleotides read TGTGCCAGCAGCCGCGGAGGAATTTCCCTCTTC.

This clonotype was seen ten or more times. The J gene is TRBJ2-3, the V gene TRBV7-9; TRBD2 is a possible D gene (5 bases). Trimming took 5 bases from V and 3 from J, leaving 24 bases between them. In germline, CDR1 is SEHNR, CDR2 FQNEAQ (reference sequence). This CDR3 spans 18 amino acids. The CDR3 spells CASSPEPRTDLTTDTQYF. In DNA, the CDR3 is TGTGCCAGCAGCCCGGAGCCTCGGACGGACTTAACGACAGATACGCAGTATTTT.

This chain connects TRBV9 to TRBJ2-3; no clear D. This CDR3 is built from 13 residues. V was trimmed by 1 base and J by 6 bases, leaving 9 bases between them. CDR1 and CDR2 (germline): SGDLS, YYNGEE. The CDR3 nucleotides read TGTGCCAGCAGCGTAACCGCTTGGGATACGCAGTATTTT. Its translation: CASSVTAWDTQYF.

There are many counts of this clonotype. The V and J genes are TRBV6-2 or TRBV6-3 and TRBJ2-1; the D is unclear. The germline V gene encodes CDR1 MNHEY and CDR2 SVGEGT. The germline V and J ends were trimmed by 3 bases and 7 bases, with 10 bases remaining between them. The CDR3 covers 13 residues. CDR3 nucleotides: TGTGCCAGCAGTTATTCCAATGGGAATGAGCAGTTCTTC. Its protein product is CASSYSNGNEQFF.

This clonotype has ten or more counts. J is TRBJ1-2 and V is TRBV25-1; tentatively, D is TRBD1 (5 bases). The ends were cut back, 3 bases at V and 4 bases at J, with 15 bases in the middle. The CDR3 is 15 residues long. Germline CDR1 is MGHDK and CDR2 is SYGVNS. The CDR3 nucleotides read TGTGCCAGCAGTGACCGGGGCCGGGGGAGCTATGGCTACACCTTC. This gives the protein CASSDRGRGSYGYTF.

This clonotype has only a few counts. The genes are TRBV7-8 and TRBJ1-1; tentative D call: TRBD1 (6 bases). V was shortened by 4 bases and J by 5 bases, with 17 bases between the two germline ends. CDR1 SGHVS and CDR2 FQNEAQ come from the germline V gene. There are 15 residues in the CDR3. The CDR3 DNA reads TGTGCCAGCAGCTCCGCGGGACATGAAATGACTGAAGCTTTCTTT. This gives the protein CASSSAGHEMTEAFF. The full variable domain, rest sourced from reference TRBV7-8 and TRBJ1-1, is GAGVSQSPRYKVAKRGQDVALRCDPISGHVSLFWYQQALGQGPEFLTYFQNEAQLDKSGLPSDRFFAERPEGSVSTLKIQRTQQEDSAVYLCASSSAGHEMTEAFFGQGTRLTVV.